This passage covers 12 T cell receptor beta chains from one sample sequenced in a study of blood T cell repertoires in COVID-19. The data were produced by immunoSEQ multiplex PCR, yet TCRdb's version contains in-frame clones alone and is incomplete. In the table there are about 20,000 clones, approximately 88% of which are singletons. Material for sequencing was peripheral blood. These receptors were collected from a human donor in a cohort sampled during active COVID-19.

The rearrangement uses TRBV18 and TRBJ1-2; D gene unclear. The CDR3 extends over 15 amino acids. The V end was cut by 6 bases, the J end by 0 bases, with 14 bases between. CDR1 is KGHSH and CDR2 is LQKENI in the germline V gene. The CDR3 nucleotides are TGTGCCAGCTCCCCCATCCGACAAGCTAACTATGGCTACACCTTC. Translation: CASSPIRQANYGYTF.

This chain joins TRBV11-3 and TRBJ2-3; 9 nucleotides line up with TRBD2. This CDR3 comprises 16 residues. Per the germline V gene, CDR1 is SGHNT and CDR2 is YENEEA. With V trimmed by 0 bases and J by 5 bases, 6 bases remained unmatched. For the CDR3, the DNA is TGTGCCAGCAGCTTAGACGGCGGGAGGGCTAAAGATACGCAGTATTTT. This gives the protein CASSLDGGRAKDTQYF. The full variable domain, completed using reference TRBV11-3 and TRBJ2-3, is EAGVVQSPRYKIIEKKQPVAFWCNPISGHNTLYWYLQNLGQGPELLIRYENEEAVDDSQLPKDRFSAERLKGVDSTLKIQPAELGDSAVYLCASSLDGGRAKDTQYFGPGTRLTVL.

The chain uses TRBV30 and TRBJ2-7, with D possibly being TRBD1 (5 bases). Germline CDR1 GTSNPN, CDR2 SVGIG (reference sequence). The CDR3 is 16 amino acids. Trimming took 3 bases from V and 4 from J, leaving 22 bases between them. For the CDR3, the DNA is TGTGCCTGGAGCCTAGAGAGGAGCCAGGGTCAATACGAGCAGTACTTC. Its protein is CAWSLERSQGQYEQYF.

The chain recombines TRBV18 with TRBJ1-1, with 9 bases lining up with TRBD1. CDR3 length: 14 amino acids. The V and J ends lost 7 bases and 3 bases, in that order; junction bases with no gene match: 6. Germline CDR1 reads KGHSH; CDR2 reads LQKENI. The DNA for the CDR3 is TGTGCCAGCTGGGACAGGGAATCGTACACTGAAGCTTTCTTT. Translation gives CASWDRESYTEAFF.

J is TRBJ1-5 and V is TRBV9; D is unclear. The germline V gene has CDR1 SGDLS and CDR2 YYNGEE. Deletions cut 4 bases from V and 2 bases from J, with 10 bases between. This CDR3 has 14 residues. CDR3 coding DNA: TGTGCCAGCAGCCCTGCGGGTGGCAATCAGCCCCAGCATTTT. This encodes CASSPAGGNQPQHF.

The chain links TRBV6-5 to TRBJ2-7, with 11 bases matching TRBD2. V dropped 5 bases and J dropped 1; count of bases not matched to a gene: 4. The CDR3 loop spans 15 amino acids. CDR1 is MNHEY and CDR2 is SVGAGI in the germline V gene. CDR3 nucleotide sequence: TGTGCCAGCAGTCGAGGGACTAGCGGATCCTACGAGCAGTACTTC. Protein: CASSRGTSGSYEQYF.

This clone was found once. This rearrangement joins TRBV4-2 to TRBJ2-7; 8 positions agree with TRBD2. Losses at the gene ends were 4 bases for V and 5 bases for J; bases not matched to a gene: 10. The CDR3 sequence is 15 residues long. Germline CDR1 and CDR2: LGHNA and YNFKEQ. DNA of the CDR3: TGTGCCAGCAGCCCCCGGGTAGCGGGAAGGGACGAGCAGTACTTC. It yields the protein CASSPRVAGRDEQYF.

The chain has TRBV28 and TRBJ1-3; D not resolved. The CDR3 is 15 residues long. Trimming took 8 bases from V and 0 from J, leaving 14 bases between them. Per germline, CDR1 MDHEN and CDR2 SYDVKM. CDR3 nucleotide sequence: TGTGCCAGCTCCTCCCGAGGATACTCTGGAAACACCATATATTTT. This codes for CASSSRGYSGNTIYF.

This chain joins TRBV19 and TRBJ1-2; 8 nucleotides align to TRBD1. Germline V gives CDR1 LNHDA, CDR2 SQIVND (reference sequence). CDR3 length equals 14 residues. The V and J ends lost 5 bases and 3 bases, in that order; junction bases with no gene match: 5. The CDR3 protein is CASSSGTGDYGYTF. CDR3 DNA: TGTGCCAGTAGTTCCGGGACAGGCGACTATGGCTACACCTTC.

The rearrangement uses TRBV5-1 and TRBJ1-1; D call uncertain. V lost 1 base and J 4 bases, leaving 11 bases between the germline ends. Germline CDR1 reads SGHRS; CDR2 reads YFSETQ. The CDR3 runs to 14 residues. The CDR3 here is CASSLQRVGTEAFF. The DNA for the CDR3 is TGCGCCAGCAGCTTGCAGAGGGTGGGCACTGAAGCTTTCTTT.

V and J are TRBV6-5 and TRBJ2-7, with no clear D. CDR3 length: 14 residues. The V end was cut by 7 bases, the J end by 3 bases, with 16 bases between. Germline CDR1 is MNHEY and CDR2 is SVGAGI. The CDR3 is CASTSRGSHYEQYF. As DNA, the CDR3 is TGTGCCAGCACCAGCAGAGGATCCCACTACGAGCAGTACTTC.

The rearrangement joins TRBV5-1 to TRBJ1-1; 9 positions match TRBD1. Germline values: CDR1 SGHRS, CDR2 YFSETQ. The CDR3 totals 14 residues. Trimming at V came to 2 bases and at J to 8 bases, leaving 7 bases not matched to a gene. CDR3 bases: TGCGCCAGCAGCTTTCTTCCGGGACAGGGAGAAGCTTTCTTT. This encodes CASSFLPGQGEAFF.